The 3 T cell receptor beta chains presented below share a single source sample, sequenced in a study of memory CD4+ T cells and cytomegalovirus serostatus. Single viable CD3+CD4+CD8-CD45RO+ cells were sorted as the memory CD4+ T cells. The repertoire was sequenced with immunoSEQ multiplex PCR; TCRdb's copy has only in-frame clones and lacks some. The repertoire holds almost 55,000 clones, with roughly 72% as singletons. The sample comprised memory CD4+ T cells from blood. Receptor source: an adult in good health and CMV-seronegative.

The chain employs TRBV27 and TRBJ2-3, with 10 bases aligning to TRBD2. With 4 bases clipped from V and 9 bases from J, the junction kept 10 bases outside the gene matches. The germline V gene encodes CDR1 MNHEY and CDR2 SMNVEV (reference sequence). The CDR3 extends over 15 amino acids. The CDR3 DNA reads TGTGCCAGCAGTTCTGGCCAGCGGGGGGGCAGAACGCAGTATTTT. Translating it yields CASSSGQRGGRTQYF.

This chain uses TRBV19 with TRBJ1-6; D not certain. V was cut by 6 bases and J by 8 bases, with 14 bases left in between. Germline V gene lookup returns CDR1 LNHDA and CDR2 SQIVND (reference sequence). This CDR3 has 14 residues. Here the CDR3 reads CASSYTGSHSPLHF. CDR3 coding DNA: TGTGCCAGTAGCTATACGGGATCACATTCACCCCTCCACTTT.

V usage is TRBV5-4 and J usage is TRBJ2-7; unclear D gene. CDR3 size: 14 residues. The V and J ends lost 0 bases and 4 bases respectively, with 11 bases between them. Germline CDR1 SGHNT, CDR2 YYREEE (reference sequence). CDR3: CASSLDRQTYEQYF. The CDR3 DNA follows: TGTGCCAGCAGCTTGGACCGCCAGACATACGAGCAGTACTTC.